Following are 17 T cell receptor beta chains from one sample sequenced in a study of blood T cell repertoires in COVID-19. Method: immunoSEQ multiplex PCR; TCRdb's copy keeps in-frame clones and lacks some. This sample has about 320,000 clones, with around 82% found just once. Input material: peripheral blood. These receptors came from a woman in her 50s with acute or convalescent COVID-19.

This clone was counted between two and nine times. V usage is TRBV7-2 and J usage is TRBJ2-5; possible D gene TRBD2, 5 bases. Germline CDR1 SGHTA, CDR2 FQGNSA. CDR3 length: 15 residues. The V end lost 4 bases, the J end lost 2 bases, and 14 bases lay between the germline ends. This CDR3 is CASSSNAGPQETQYF. CDR3 nucleotides: TGTGCCAGCAGCTCGAACGCGGGTCCTCAAGAGACCCAGTACTTC.

The chain combines TRBV6-5 with TRBJ1-5; D is possibly TRBD1 (5 bases). This CDR3 comprises 12 residues. The germline V gene has CDR1 MNHEY and CDR2 SVGAGI. Trimming removed 6 bases from V and 5 bases from J, with 8 bases in between. The CDR3 loop is CASRAGYQPQHF. CDR3 coding DNA: TGTGCCAGCAGGGCAGGGTATCAGCCCCAGCATTTT.

This clone was seen only a few times. The chain carries TRBV29-1 and TRBJ2-5; the D gene is possibly TRBD1 (6 bases). Trimming left V 8 bases short and J 1 base short, with 14 bases between. CDR1 is SQVTM, CDR2 ANQGSEA, per germline. The CDR3 extends over 13 amino acids. The CDR3 spells CSCLRQVQETQYF. CDR3 nucleotides: TGCAGCTGCCTTAGACAGGTCCAAGAGACCCAGTACTTC.

DNA of the CDR3: TGCGCCAGCAGCTACGGGACTCAGATATCCTACGAGCAGTACTTC. Protein product: CASSYGTQISYEQYF. J is TRBJ2-7 and V is TRBV5-1; the D gene is possibly TRBD2 (6 bases). Germline values: CDR1 SGHRS, CDR2 YFSETQ. This CDR3 contains 15 residues. Trimming pared 3 bases from V and 1 base from J, leaving 14 bases between.

The chain links TRBV2 to TRBJ2-1; 14 positions match TRBD2. CDR1 and CDR2 (germline): SNHLY, FYNNEI. V shed 10 bases, J shed 4 bases, and the junction held 3 bases outside the gene matches. The CDR3 extends over 14 amino acids. The CDR3 sequence is CATRLAGGYNEQFF. The CDR3 region has the DNA TGTGCCACAAGACTAGCGGGGGGGTACAATGAGCAGTTCTTC. The entire variable domain, with the rest obtained from reference TRBV2 and TRBJ2-1, is as follows: EPEVTQTPSHQVTQMGQEVILRCVPISNHLYFYWYRQILGQKVEFLVSFYNNEISEKSEIFDDQFSVERPDGSNFTLKIRSTKLEDSAMYFCATRLAGGYNEQFFGPGTRLTVL.

The chain couples TRBV3-1 (or the pseudogene TRBV3-2) to TRBJ2-5; TRBD2 matches 7 bases. The V segment lost 4 bases and the J segment 5 bases; nucleotides outside the gene matches: 16. Germline-derived CDR1 and CDR2 are LGHDT and YNNKEL (reference sequence). This CDR3 contains 17 residues. Here the CDR3 reads CASSPPSRLAGWETQYF. In DNA form, the CDR3 reads TGTGCCAGCAGCCCCCCGAGCCGACTAGCAGGATGGGAGACCCAGTACTTC.

A few counts support this clone. V and J are TRBV18 and TRBJ2-7; tentatively, D is TRBD1 (5 bases). Trimming cost V 0 bases and J 0 bases, with 6 bases left between them. CDR3 length equals 14 residues. Germline V CDR1 and CDR2: KGHSH, LQKENI. CDR3 amino acids: CASSPPTDSYEQYF. DNA of the CDR3: TGTGCCAGCTCACCACCGACAGACTCCTACGAGCAGTACTTC.

The chain employs TRBV2 and TRBJ2-3; 8 bases align to TRBD2. This CDR3 comprises 18 residues. V was clipped by 3 bases and J by 0 bases; unmatched bases: 11. Germline lookup yields CDR1 SNHLY and CDR2 FYNNEI. CDR3 nucleotide sequence: TGTGCCAGCAGTGAGGGGGCGGGGGGAGCCCTTAGCACAGATACGCAGTATTTT. Its protein is CASSEGAGGALSTDTQYF.

V gene TRBV29-1 combines with J gene TRBJ1-1; D gene unclear. CDR1 is SQVTM and CDR2 is ANQGSEA in the germline V gene. Between the trimmed V and J ends, which lost 6 bases and 0 bases, there was a span of 8 bases. This CDR3 has 12 amino acids. As DNA, the CDR3 is TGCAGCGTATCGCAGATGAACACTGAAGCTTTCTTT. Its protein product is CSVSQMNTEAFF.

The gene calls are TRBV5-1 and TRBJ1-4, with a weak D call TRBD1 (5 bases). This CDR3 is 15 amino acids long. Trimming pared 4 bases from V and 5 bases from J, leaving 15 bases between. Germline loops: CDR1 SGHRS, CDR2 YFSETQ. The CDR3 DNA sequence: TGCGCCAGCAGCCCTGGTCGGGGGTTGAATGAAAAACTGTTTTTT. Protein: CASSPGRGLNEKLFF.

Of note for this clone: At one of its ends the junction is not consistent with the germline gene, which may arise from a read error. The chain has TRBV9 and TRBJ1-2, with D hard to call. Per the germline V gene, CDR1 is SGDLS and CDR2 is YYNGEE. The CDR3 has 10 amino acids. CDR3 bases: TGTGCCAGCAGCGTAGAGCGGAGAGCCTTC. Encoded protein: CASSVERRAF.

The chain couples TRBV5-4 to TRBJ2-3; no clear D gene. The CDR3 runs to 15 residues. Germline CDR1 SGHNT, CDR2 YYREEE (reference sequence). Trimming shortened V by 3 bases and J by 5 bases, and 16 bases separated the two germline ends. As DNA, the CDR3 is TGTGCCAGCAGCTCGTTACTAACCGGCCAAGATACGCAGTATTTT. Protein: CASSSLLTGQDTQYF.

Notes on this clone: Other nucleotide sequences in the sample specify the same CDR3. The chain joins TRBV14 to TRBJ1-6, with a tentative D call TRBD1 (5 bases). V was trimmed by 7 bases and J by 7 bases, leaving 11 bases between them. From germline, CDR1 is SGHDN and CDR2 FVKESK. This CDR3 has 13 amino acids. The DNA for the CDR3 is TGTGCCAGCAACCCCGGGGGGAATTCACCCCTCCACTTT. Encoded protein: CASNPGGNSPLHF.

The chain uses TRBV27 and TRBJ2-3; TRBD2 agrees at 7 bases. V gave up 5 bases and J gave up 6 bases; unmatched junction bases: 8. Germline V gene sequence: CDR1 MNHEY, CDR2 SMNVEV (reference sequence). The CDR3 totals 14 residues. CDR3 in amino acids: CASSLASGGDTQYF. CDR3 sequence (DNA): TGTGCCAGCAGTCTCGCTAGCGGTGGGGATACGCAGTATTTT.

This sequence joins TRBV27 and TRBJ2-3; D possibly corresponds to TRBD2 (5 bases). CDR3 length: 14 residues. The ends were cut back, 6 bases at V and 0 bases at J, with 10 bases in the middle. The germline V gene has CDR1 MNHEY and CDR2 SMNVEV (reference sequence). CDR3 protein: CASRALASTDTQYF. CDR3 sequence (DNA): TGTGCCAGCAGGGCCCTAGCTAGCACAGATACGCAGTATTTT.

V usage is TRBV3-1 (or the pseudogene TRBV3-2) and J usage is TRBJ2-7; 9 bases match TRBD1. Germline CDR1 and CDR2: LGHDT and YNNKEL (reference sequence). This CDR3 spans 14 amino acids. Trimming took 2 bases from V and 12 from J; bases not matched to a gene: 11. CDR3 residues: CASSQSGTGPIRYF. The CDR3, as DNA: TGTGCCAGCAGCCAATCCGGGACAGGGCCAATTAGGTACTTC.

This sequence joins TRBV15 and TRBJ1-1, with a possible D match to TRBD1 (6 bases). Germline values: CDR1 LNHNV, CDR2 YYDKDF (reference sequence). The V end was cut by 0 bases, the J end by 5 bases, with 13 bases between. The CDR3 extends over 15 amino acids. For the CDR3, the DNA is TGTGCCACCAGCAGAGATATTACAGGGAAGACTGAAGCTTTCTTT. This translates into CATSRDITGKTEAFF.